This is a list of T cell receptor beta chains from one sample in a study of T cell responses to AZD1222 COVID-19 vaccine. Using immunoSEQ multiplex PCR, the repertoire was profiled, and TCRdb retains in-frame clones only, with some absent. The sample shows 100,000 or so clones, 85% to 95% of them seen only once. The starting material was peripheral blood, obtained 28 days after the second AZD1222 dose. The receptors originated from an adult who received the AZD1222 COVID-19 vaccine. The CDR3 runs from the conserved cysteine through the conserved F or W. D genes are given only for firm matches. Size is omitted from some rows. Given values are once, few, many or a class for expanded clones.

v_call,cdr3_length,clone_size,d_call,j_call,cdr3_aa,cdr3_nt
TRBV27,16,-,-,TRBJ1-6,CASSLELASYNSPLHF,TGTGCCAGCAGTTTAGAATTGGCCAGCTATAATTCACCCCTCCACTTT
TRBV30,13,-,TRBD1,TRBJ1-2,CAWSTDRAGGYTF,TGTGCCTGGAGTACGGACAGGGCTGGTGGCTACACCTTC
TRBV7-9,12,-,-,TRBJ1-6,CASSLAQTPLHF,TGTGCCAGCAGCTTAGCCCAGACACCCCTCCACTTT
TRBV28,11,-,-,TRBJ2-7,CASSLAAGQYF,TGTGCCAGCAGTTTAGCGGCAGGGCAGTACTTC
TRBV7-3,15,-,-,TRBJ1-1,CASSPGTVGITEAFF,TGTGCCAGCAGCCCGGGGACGGTGGGAATCACTGAAGCTTTCTTT
TRBV5-4,16,once,TRBD1,TRBJ2-2,CASSPGQGRDTGELFF,TGTGCCAGCAGCCCGGGACAGGGGCGGGACACCGGGGAGCTGTTTTTT
TRBV18,13,once,-,TRBJ1-2,CASSPTGQIGYTF,TGTGCCAGCTCACCGACGGGACAAATTGGCTACACCTTC
TRBV7-6,14,few,-,TRBJ1-6,CASSLGFRASPLHF,TGTGCCAGCAGCTTAGGATTTCGGGCTTCACCCCTCCACTTT
TRBV27,17,-,TRBD2,TRBJ2-2,CASSRTSGREGLGELFF,TGTGCCAGCTCCCGGACTAGCGGGAGGGAGGGACTCGGGGAGCTGTTTTTT
TRBV7-3,16,-,-,TRBJ2-6,CASSSQQASGANVLTF,TGTGCCAGCAGCTCTCAACAGGCTTCTGGGGCCAACGTCCTGACTTTC
TRBV5-1,19,-,TRBD2,TRBJ2-3,CASSLETSGGLRSTDTQYF,TGCGCCAGCAGCTTGGAGACTAGCGGGGGTCTTAGAAGCACAGATACGCAGTATTTT
TRBV12-3/TRBV12-4,13,-,-,TRBJ2-5,CASSRPLLVTQYF,TGTGCCAGCAGCCGACCCCTTCTAGTGACCCAGTACTTC
TRBV7-8,13,-,-,TRBJ1-2,CASSFSEGSGYTF,TGTGCCAGCAGCTTTAGCGAGGGGAGTGGCTACACCTTC
TRBV28,17,-,TRBD1,TRBJ1-5,CASSLWTQGASNQPQHF,TGTGCCAGCAGTTTATGGACCCAGGGGGCCAGCAATCAGCCCCAGCATTTT
TRBV29-1,12,once,TRBD2,TRBJ2-1,CSGAGGPDEQFF,TGCAGCGGAGCGGGAGGGCCTGATGAGCAGTTCTTC
TRBV7-9,13,few,-,TRBJ2-7,CASSLQNSYEQYF,TGTGCCAGCAGCTTACAGAACTCCTACGAGCAGTACTTC
TRBV5-1,12,-,-,TRBJ2-7,CASSLVGLEQYF,TGCGCCAGCAGCTTGGTAGGGCTCGAGCAGTACTTC
TRBV7-3,15,-,TRBD1,TRBJ1-1,CASSLSSGQGTEAFF,TGTGCCAGCAGCTTAAGTTCAGGACAGGGCACTGAAGCTTTCTTT
TRBV4-2,14,-,-,TRBJ2-6,CASSQDPGANVLTF,TGTGCCAGCAGCCAAGACCCTGGGGCCAACGTCCTGACTTTC
TRBV6-1,11,-,-,TRBJ1-2,CASSESHGYTF,TGTGCCAGCAGTGAGTCCCATGGCTACACCTTC
TRBV29-1,14,-,-,TRBJ1-2,CSVVSRGAMGGYTF,TGCAGCGTCGTTTCGAGGGGCGCGATGGGAGGCTACACCTTC
TRBV5-1,13,-,-,TRBJ2-7,CASSLGFFYEQYF,TGCGCCAGCAGCTTGGGATTTTTCTACGAGCAGTACTTC
TRBV27,15,-,-,TRBJ2-2,CASCPSGAYTGELFF,TGTGCCAGTTGTCCTTCAGGGGCCTACACCGGGGAGCTGTTTTTT
TRBV15,12,-,TRBD1,TRBJ1-1,CATSGLDREAFF,TGTGCCACCAGCGGCCTGGACAGGGAAGCTTTCTTT
TRBV6-5,14,-,TRBD1,TRBJ1-5,CASGTQGAAQPQHF,TGTGCCAGCGGGACACAGGGGGCGGCTCAGCCCCAGCATTTT
TRBV5-1,15,-,TRBD2,TRBJ2-7,CASRKPGLAAGEQYF,TGCGCCAGCAGGAAGCCGGGACTAGCGGCAGGGGAGCAGTACTTC
TRBV18,15,-,-,TRBJ2-1,CASSPPDTSYNEQFF,TGTGCCAGCTCACCACCGGACACGAGCTACAATGAGCAGTTCTTC
TRBV18,12,-,-,TRBJ1-5,CASSRGNQPQHF,TGTGCCAGCTCACGAGGGAATCAGCCCCAGCATTTT
TRBV6-6,14,-,TRBD1,TRBJ1-1,CASSRQGRNTEAFF,TGTGCCAGCAGCAGACAGGGGAGGAACACTGAAGCTTTCTTT
TRBV28,17,-,-,TRBJ1-1,CASSPPDVGSMNTEAFF,TGTGCCAGCAGCCCCCCCGACGTGGGTTCGATGAACACTGAAGCTTTCTTT
TRBV28,12,once,-,TRBJ2-7,CASTPQGREQYF,TGTGCCAGCACCCCGCAAGGGCGCGAGCAGTACTTC
TRBV6-5,15,-,-,TRBJ2-1,CASRGDRGSYNEQFF,TGTGCCAGCAGGGGTGACAGAGGCTCCTACAATGAGCAGTTCTTC
TRBV19,16,-,TRBD1,TRBJ1-5,CASSFPGQGSDQPQHF,TGTGCCAGTAGTTTCCCGGGACAGGGATCGGATCAGCCCCAGCATTTT
TRBV10-1,13,-,TRBD1,TRBJ2-1,CASSESQGGRQFF,TGCGCCAGCAGTGAGTCGCAAGGGGGCCGGCAGTTCTTC
TRBV5-6,16,-,TRBD1,TRBJ1-1,CASSLVVRGYDTEAFF,TGTGCCAGCAGCTTGGTAGTCAGGGGGTATGACACTGAAGCTTTCTTT
TRBV28,15,-,TRBD1,TRBJ1-6,CAIHRGQGGNSPLHF,TGTGCCATTCACCGGGGGCAGGGGGGTAATTCACCCCTCCACTTT
TRBV24-1,14,-,-,TRBJ2-1,CATRGGPGHNEQFF,TGTGCCACCAGGGGTGGGCCGGGACACAATGAGCAGTTCTTC
TRBV9,15,-,TRBD2,TRBJ2-7,CASSVAGWGGYEQYF,TGTGCCAGCAGCGTAGCCGGATGGGGGGGGTACGAGCAGTACTTC
TRBV7-3,14,-,-,TRBJ1-6,CASSLTGGGSPLHF,TGTGCCAGCAGCTTAACCGGGGGGGGCTCACCCCTCCACTTT
TRBV3-1/TRBV3-2,14,-,-,TRBJ1-6,CASSQGQSPSPLHF,TGTGCCAGCAGCCAAGGACAATCACCTTCACCCCTCCACTTT
TRBV7-9,16,-,TRBD2,TRBJ2-3,CASSLAWSGDLNTQYF,TGTGCCAGCAGCTTAGCATGGAGCGGGGACCTGAATACGCAGTATTTT
TRBV28,19,-,TRBD1,TRBJ1-5,CASSHRDRARGSGNQPQHF,TGTGCCAGCAGTCACCGGGACAGGGCGAGGGGATCTGGCAATCAGCCCCAGCATTTT
TRBV3-1/TRBV3-2,15,-,-,TRBJ1-3,CASSIGLSSGNTIYF,TGTGCCAGCAGCATCGGACTTAGCTCTGGAAACACCATATATTTT
TRBV27,16,-,TRBD1,TRBJ2-7,CASSLAGQGAPFEQYF,TGTGCCAGCAGTTTAGCAGGACAGGGGGCGCCGTTCGAGCAGTACTTC
TRBV27,15,-,-,TRBJ2-5,CASSHHRLGQETQYF,TGTGCCAGCAGTCACCATCGCCTCGGTCAAGAGACCCAGTACTTC
TRBV18,14,-,-,TRBJ1-3,CASSPNSSGNTIYF,TGTGCCAGCTCACCAAACAGCTCTGGAAACACCATATATTTT
TRBV18,15,-,TRBD1,TRBJ1-2,CASSPLTGSNYGYTF,TGTGCCAGCTCACCTCTGACAGGGTCTAACTATGGCTACACCTTC
TRBV9,14,-,-,TRBJ1-2,CASSVVGGFGGYTF,TGTGCCAGCAGCGTAGTTGGAGGGTTCGGTGGCTACACCTTC
TRBV19,16,-,TRBD1,TRBJ2-2,CASSTRGQGGTGELFF,TGTGCCAGTAGTACCCGAGGACAGGGTGGCACCGGGGAGCTGTTTTTT
TRBV29-1,12,-,-,TRBJ1-1,CSATVGDTEAFF,TGCAGCGCTACGGTTGGAGACACTGAAGCTTTCTTT
TRBV6-5,14,-,-,TRBJ1-5,CASRPGRFNQPQHF,TGTGCCAGCAGGCCGGGACGGTTCAATCAGCCCCAGCATTTT
TRBV6-5,15,-,-,TRBJ1-4,CASSYSADPNEKLFF,TGTGCCAGCAGTTACTCAGCGGACCCCAATGAAAAACTGTTTTTT
TRBV5-1,14,once,-,TRBJ1-2,CASREGSNINGYTF,TGCGCCAGCAGAGAAGGGAGCAACATCAATGGCTACACCTTC
TRBV19,13,-,-,TRBJ1-1,CASRSARRTEAFF,TGTGCCAGTAGATCAGCCCGGCGAACTGAAGCTTTCTTT
TRBV5-1,14,-,TRBD2,TRBJ2-1,CASGGGADGNEQFF,TGCGCCAGCGGCGGGGGAGCCGACGGGAATGAGCAGTTCTTC